The 29 T cell receptor beta chains in this list originate from one sample, sequenced in a study of T cell responses to AZD1222 COVID-19 vaccine. Generated by immunoSEQ multiplex PCR, the TCRdb table keeps only in-frame clones and is missing some. The data show about 110,000 clones, about 90% seen once. The sequencing here drew on peripheral blood, taken on day 0 of AZD1222 vaccination. These receptors were obtained from an adult in good health.

The CDR3 nucleotides read TGCGCCAGCAGCCGCTACCAGAGCTCTGGAAACACCATATATTTT. Protein sequence: CASSRYQSSGNTIYF. The chain joins TRBV5-1 to TRBJ1-3; D remains ambiguous. Germline V gene sequence: CDR1 SGHRS, CDR2 YFSETQ. The CDR3 sequence is 15 residues long. Trimming took off 4 bases at V and 0 bases at J, with 11 bases between the two ends.

This chain uses TRBV7-9 with TRBJ2-7; a weak D match, TRBD2 (6 bases). The germline V and J ends were trimmed by 5 bases and 1 base, with 15 bases remaining between them. The CDR3 contains 15 residues. CDR1 is SEHNR, CDR2 FQNEAQ, per germline (reference sequence). The DNA for the CDR3 is TGTGCCAGCAGCCCGAGCGGGTCCCATTCCTACGAGCAGTACTTC. This encodes CASSPSGSHSYEQYF.

The genes are TRBV14 and TRBJ2-5, with no clear D. The V gene lost 1 base and the J gene lost 1 base, with 10 bases spanning the gap. The CDR3 is 15 amino acids. Looked up from germline, CDR1 is SGHDN and CDR2 is FVKESK. In DNA, the CDR3 is TGTGCCAGCAGCCAAGTTAGCACAATCCAAGAGACCCAGTACTTC. This codes for CASSQVSTIQETQYF.

The rearrangement joins TRBV30 to TRBJ1-2; 7 positions match TRBD1. CDR1 is GTSNPN and CDR2 is SVGIG in the germline V gene (reference sequence). Trimming cost V 0 bases and J 8 bases; bases outside gene matches: 6. CDR3 length: 13 residues. The CDR3 nucleotides are TGTGCCTGGAGTGTACAAGGACAGGCCGGCTACACCTTC. It is translated as CAWSVQGQAGYTF.

V gene TRBV3-1 (or the pseudogene TRBV3-2) combines with J gene TRBJ1-3; no definite D call. The CDR3 length is 13 residues. The germline V and J ends were trimmed by 4 bases and 4 bases, with 8 bases remaining between them. Looked up from germline, CDR1 is LGHDT and CDR2 is YNNKEL (reference sequence). The CDR3 nucleotides read TGTGCCAGCAGCCCGCACGGGGGAAACACCATATATTTT. Encoded protein: CASSPHGGNTIYF.

The chain employs TRBV9 and TRBJ1-3, with D possibly TRBD1 on 6 matching bases. Per germline, CDR1 SGDLS and CDR2 YYNGEE. The ends were cut back, 4 bases at V and 4 bases at J, with 18 bases in the middle. The CDR3 is made up of 16 amino acids. The CDR3 DNA follows: TGTGCCAGCAGCCCCCAGGGGCCAACGGGAGGAAACACCATATATTTT. This sequence encodes CASSPQGPTGGNTIYF.

This clone was seen a few times. CDR3 DNA sequence: TGTGCCTGGAGTGTGACTAGGGATACGCAGTATTTT. Its translation is CAWSVTRDTQYF. V is TRBV30 and J is TRBJ2-3, with D possibly TRBD2 on 6 matching bases. V dropped 0 bases and J dropped 6 bases, with 7 bases sitting between them. Germline V CDR1 and CDR2: GTSNPN, SVGIG (reference sequence). This CDR3 comprises 12 residues.

The chain joins TRBV21-1 to TRBJ2-2; TRBD1 reflects the table's D call only, with no check against the DNA. TRBV21-1 is listed as a pseudogene. The CDR3 has 16 residues. The CDR3 DNA sequence: TGTGCCAGCAGCAAAGGATACATTGTGGGGCCCGGGGAGCTGTTTTTT. Translation: CASSKGYIVGPGELFF.

The chain carries TRBV18 and TRBJ1-5; 8 bases match TRBD1. CDR1 and CDR2 from the germline V gene are KGHSH and LQKENI. V dropped 11 bases and J dropped 6; count of bases not matched to a gene: 6. This CDR3 region has 12 residues. Written as DNA, the CDR3 is TGTGCCTCCAGGGGGCTCGGTCAGCCCCAGCATTTT. This gives the protein CASRGLGQPQHF.

This chain joins TRBV5-6 and TRBJ2-2; TRBD1 aligns across 7 bases. From germline, CDR1 is SGHDT and CDR2 YYEEEE. V dropped 3 bases and J dropped 0; count of bases not matched to a gene: 2. The CDR3 is 15 amino acids. CDR3 in amino acids: CASSSGTANTGELFF. CDR3 nucleotides: TGTGCCAGCAGCTCTGGGACAGCGAACACCGGGGAGCTGTTTTTT.

The chain employs TRBV19 and TRBJ1-4; D gene uncertain. CDR3 length: 14 residues. The V and J ends lost 5 bases and 2 bases respectively, with 9 bases between them. In germline, CDR1 is LNHDA, CDR2 SQIVND (reference sequence). The chain's CDR3 is CASSPTVTNEKLFF. The CDR3 DNA reads TGTGCCAGTAGTCCGACGGTCACTAATGAAAAACTGTTTTTT.

The chain joins TRBV12-5 to TRBJ1-5; D remains unclear. V gave up 4 bases and J gave up 5 bases, with 3 bases separating them. Germline values: CDR1 LGHNT, CDR2 FRNRAP. CDR3 size: 11 residues. The CDR3 loop reads CASGWYQPQHF. As DNA, the CDR3 is TGTGCTAGTGGTTGGTATCAGCCCCAGCATTTT. The full variable domain, its missing parts supplied by reference TRBV12-5 and TRBJ1-5, is DARVTQTPRHKVTEMGQEVTMRCQPILGHNTVFWYRQTMMQGLELLAYFRNRAPLDDSGMPKDRFSAEMPDATLATLKIQPSEPRDSAVYFCASGWYQPQHFGDGTRLSIL.

V is TRBV6-5 and J is TRBJ1-1; a possible D gene is TRBD1 (5 bases). The CDR3 contains 14 residues. V gave up 6 bases and J gave up 0 bases, with 11 bases separating them. CDR1 is MNHEY, CDR2 SVGAGI, per germline. CDR3 in amino acids: CASSRTPMNTEAFF. CDR3 in DNA: TGTGCCAGCAGCCGGACACCCATGAACACTGAAGCTTTCTTT.

This sequence joins TRBV28 and TRBJ1-3, with D tentatively TRBD1 (6 bases). V was clipped by 2 bases and J by 2 bases, with 10 bases between them. Germline-derived CDR1 and CDR2 are MDHEN and SYDVKM. CDR3 length: 15 amino acids. This CDR3 reads CASSLGGGTGNTIYF. DNA of the CDR3: TGTGCCAGCAGTTTAGGCGGGGGCACTGGAAACACCATATATTTT.

The chain combines TRBV27 with TRBJ2-5; D not resolved. V gave up 4 bases and J gave up 2 bases, with 8 bases separating them. CDR3 length equals 13 residues. CDR1 MNHEY and CDR2 SMNVEV come from the germline V gene (reference sequence). CDR3 amino acids: CASSYKLQETQYF. The DNA for the CDR3 is TGTGCCAGCAGTTACAAGTTACAAGAGACCCAGTACTTC.

V usage is TRBV3-1 (or the pseudogene TRBV3-2) and J usage is TRBJ2-7; 7 bases map to TRBD1. The CDR3 is 14 amino acids. Looked up from germline, CDR1 is LGHDT and CDR2 is YNNKEL (reference sequence). After removal of 3 bases from V and 0 bases from J, the junction contained 2 bases not matched to a gene. The CDR3 nucleotides are TGTGCCAGCAGCCACGGACAGGTCTCCTACGAGCAGTACTTC. This codes for CASSHGQVSYEQYF.

The sample holds many counts of this clone. The chain couples TRBV9 to TRBJ1-3; 9 bases line up with TRBD1. Germline values: CDR1 SGDLS, CDR2 YYNGEE. The CDR3 length is 16 residues. V lost 4 bases to trimming and J lost 0 bases; unmatched junction nucleotides: 5. CDR3 in DNA: TGTGCCAGCAGCACCCGGACAGGGGTCTCTGGAAACACCATATATTTT. This sequence encodes CASSTRTGVSGNTIYF.

In this sample, this clone turned up a few times. The rearrangement links TRBV7-8 to TRBJ2-1, with 7 positions matching TRBD2. The CDR3 runs to 15 residues. V trimming: 7 bases; J trimming: 9 bases; junction bases outside the gene matches: 15. Per the germline V gene, CDR1 is SGHVS and CDR2 is FQNEAQ. DNA for the CDR3: TGTGCCAGCACCTCCCTGGCGGGAGTTGGGAGTGAGCAGTTCTTC. Translation gives CASTSLAGVGSEQFF.

V gene TRBV10-1 combines with J gene TRBJ1-5; no definite D call. V lost 5 bases and J lost 7, with 12 bases in between. Germline lookup yields CDR1 WNHNN and CDR2 SYGVQD (reference sequence). The CDR3 covers 13 residues. In DNA, the CDR3 is TGCGCCAGCAGTCAGGTCCCAGGCCAGCCCCAGCATTTT. Translated, it gives CASSQVPGQPQHF.

The chain links TRBV9 to TRBJ2-1; D perhaps matches TRBD2 (5 bases). With 2 bases removed from V and 1 base from J, the gap between germline ends came to 13 bases. Per germline, CDR1 SGDLS and CDR2 YYNGEE. The CDR3 runs 16 residues. The CDR3 bases are TGTGCCAGCAGCGTCGGGGAGACGAGGTCCTACAATGAGCAGTTCTTC. It yields the protein CASSVGETRSYNEQFF. The full variable domain, its missing parts supplied by reference TRBV9 and TRBJ2-1, is DSGVTQTPKHLITATGQRVTLRCSPRSGDLSVYWYQQSLDQGLQFLIQYYNGEERAKGNILERFSAQQFPDLHSELNLSSLELGDSALYFCASSVGETRSYNEQFFGPGTRLTVL.

Details on this clone: One junction end does not reproduce the germline sequence, and a read error may be involved. The chain recombines TRBV6-5 with TRBJ2-1; D may correspond to TRBD1 or TRBD2 (5 bases each). The CDR3 sequence is 13 residues long. Germline V lookup: CDR1 MNHEY, CDR2 SVGAGI. CDR3 nucleotides: TGTGCCAGCAGTTACTCGTCGGAGAGGGGCCTGCTCTTC. Translated: CASSYSSERGLLF.

The chain links TRBV27 to TRBJ1-5; unclear D gene. Germline V gives CDR1 MNHEY, CDR2 SMNVEV (reference sequence). V was trimmed by 5 bases and J by 2 bases, leaving 10 bases between them. The length of the CDR3 is 14 residues. The DNA of the CDR3 is TGTGCCAGCAGTCCGCTGGGCGGCAATCAGCCCCAGCATTTT. As protein: CASSPLGGNQPQHF.

Comments on this clone: This may be a read error: a much more frequent sequence differs by one nucleotide. Other DNA sequences in this specimen translate into the identical CDR3. The J gene is TRBJ2-1, the V gene TRBV27; perhaps TRBD2 as D (5 bases). Trimming took 2 bases from V and 0 from J, leaving 5 bases between them. The germline gives CDR1 MNHEY, CDR2 SMNVEV (reference sequence). The CDR3 is 14 amino acids. The CDR3 region is CASSLGGSYNEQFF. DNA of the CDR3: TGTGCCAGCAGTTTAGGAGGCTCCTACAATGAGCAGTTCTTC.

In nucleotides, the CDR3 is TGTGCCAGCAGCCTCAAGGTAGATTATGGCTACACCTTC. Its protein is CASSLKVDYGYTF. V is TRBV7-8 and J is TRBJ1-2; no clear D. The CDR3 runs 13 residues. The germline CDR1 and CDR2 sequences are SGHVS and FQNEAQ. V was clipped by 5 bases and J by 5 bases, with 12 bases between them.

This clone was seen a few times. The V gene is TRBV3-1 (or the pseudogene TRBV3-2), the J gene TRBJ1-1, with D perhaps TRBD1 (5 bases). The CDR3 is 12 amino acids. V gave up 3 bases and J gave up 8 bases, with 10 bases separating them. Germline CDR1 and CDR2: LGHDT and YNNKEL (reference sequence). CDR3 loop: CASSQMQGEAFF. CDR3 in DNA: TGTGCCAGCAGCCAGATGCAGGGAGAAGCTTTCTTT.

V gene TRBV6-5 combines with J gene TRBJ1-2; perhaps TRBD1 as D (6 bases). Germline CDR1 is MNHEY and CDR2 is SVGAGI. The CDR3 length is 13 residues. The V and J ends lost 6 bases and 5 bases respectively, with 13 bases between them. CDR3 coding DNA: TGTGCCAGCAGGGAGGGGGGCGATTATGGCTACACCTTC. This encodes CASREGGDYGYTF.

The chain carries TRBV5-6 and TRBJ1-4; 7 bases are shared with TRBD1. Germline V lookup: CDR1 SGHDT, CDR2 YYEEEE. The CDR3 extends over 16 amino acids. With V trimmed by 5 bases and J by 4 bases, 11 bases remained unmatched. CDR3 nucleotide sequence: TGTGCCAGCAGTTTACTTACAGGGGTTGGTAATGAAAAACTGTTTTTT. Residues: CASSLLTGVGNEKLFF.

The rearrangement joins TRBV29-1 to TRBJ1-1; D not resolved. Germline CDR1 reads SQVTM; CDR2 reads ANQGSEA. CDR3 length: 13 residues. V gave up 3 bases and J gave up 1 base, with 9 bases separating them. CDR3 nucleotide sequence: TGCAGCGTTGAGAAGGGTCAGAACACTGAAGCTTTCTTT. Its translation is CSVEKGQNTEAFF. The whole variable domain, filled in from reference TRBV29-1 and TRBJ1-1, reads SAVISQKPSRDICQRGTSLTIQCQVDSQVTMMFWYRQQPGQSLTLIATANQGSEATYESGFVIDKFPISRPNLTFSTLTVSNMSPEDSSIYLCSVEKGQNTEAFFGQGTRLTVV.

V gene TRBV5-1 combines with J gene TRBJ2-3, with unresolved D. In germline, CDR1 is SGHRS, CDR2 YFSETQ. The CDR3 length is 15 residues. Trimming left V 0 bases short and J 1 base short, with 9 bases between. The CDR3 DNA reads TGCGCCAGCAGCTTGGGGGTCACCGGCACAGATACGCAGTATTTT. Translation: CASSLGVTGTDTQYF.